This T cell receptor (beta chain) is drawn from a study of cytomegalovirus exposure and HLA in healthy donors. As regards this clone: No antigen is known for it.

The PCR contained 60 Vbeta and 13 Jbeta primers. Assay used: immunoSEQ multiplex PCR; TCRdb lists only in-frame clones, some missing. This table has 100,000 or so clones, around 75% appearing once. CDR1 SGHKS and CDR2 YYEKEE come from the germline V gene (reference sequence). This CDR3 is built from 17 residues. The V segment lost 0 bases and the J segment 0 bases; nucleotides outside the gene matches: 7. Study-level findings and limits: Reportedly, TCR beta sequences accurately predicted HLA-A and HLA-B alleles in most subjects.

The receptor's source is a young man in good health and CMV-seronegative. The chain has TRBV5-5 and TRBJ2-5; 8 positions agree with TRBD1. The sequenced sample consisted of PBMCs. CDR3 amino acids: CASSLGLTGANQETQYF. The CDR3, as DNA: TGTGCCAGCAGCTTGGGCCTGACAGGGGCGAACCAAGAGACCCAGTACTTC. The full variable domain, with the rest looked up from reference TRBV5-5 and TRBJ2-5, is DAGVTQSPTHLIKTRGQQVTLRCSPISGHKSVSWYQQVLGQGPQFIFQYYEKEERGRGNFPDRFSARQFPNYSSELNVNALLLGDSALYLCASSLGLTGANQETQYFGPGTRLLVL.